Included here is one T cell receptor beta chain sequence, with context. The target antigen is unknown. Amplification used 60 Vbeta primers and 13 Jbeta primers. Only in-frame clones appear in the TCRdb table, and some are missing; sequencing was by immunoSEQ multiplex PCR. The sample has about 180,000 clones; about 78% are singletons. The CDR3 is made up of 16 amino acids. J lost 5 bases, V lost 2 bases, and 11 bases had no gene match. Germline V gene sequence: CDR1 LGHNA, CDR2 YNFKEQ. This specimen belongs to a study of cytomegalovirus exposure and HLA in healthy donors. Findings and limits, study-wide: Researchers reported in a later analysis that common viral pathogens appeared linked to several top clusters. DRB1 showed the most TCR associations and HLA-C the fewest in a later analysis, as rates varied by HLA locus. Both high specificity and high sensitivity reportedly marked the classifier's diagnosis of cytomegalovirus status.

J is TRBJ2-7 and V is TRBV4-2; 8 nucleotides align to TRBD1. This sequence originates from a man between 60 and 75 years old in good health and CMV-seronegative. Sequenced sample: PBMCs. In nucleotides, the CDR3 is TGTGCCAGCAGCCAATTACAGGACAGGGACGGGAACGAGCAGTACTTC. This translates into CASSQLQDRDGNEQYF.